What follows is one T cell receptor (beta chain) and its context. No antigen is known for it. One end of the junction does not line up with germline, which may come from a read error. The template was RNA from unsorted bulk tissue. CDR1 is MNHNY, CDR2 SVGAGI, per germline (reference sequence). This CDR3 has 15 residues. This entry is derived from a study of tumor and adjacent non-tumor tissue in lung cancer. Study details: There were some 12 adenocarcinoma, 2 squamous cell carcinoma and 1 small cell lung cancer cases. Each sample yielded around 4.2 million productive TCRbeta reads on average. Study-wide findings and caveats: Shorter survival was associated with higher TCR diversity in tumors. Compared with tumor, normal lung showed significantly lower TCR diversity.

The library came from three nested PCR rounds adapted from ARM-PCR protocols. In TCRdb, the multiplex PCR reads were re-called with MiXCR into one record per CDR3 protein. The sample carries 65,000 to 80,000 distinct CDR3 sequences, about 80% recorded once. V and J are TRBV6-6 and TRBJ2-7; D perhaps matches TRBD1 (6 bases). The sequence was collected from a man in his sixties with non-small cell lung cancer. Sequenced sample: lung tumor tissue. For the CDR3, the DNA is TGTGCCAGCAGTGGGGGACAAGGGGCCTCCGACGAGCAGTACTTC. It is translated as CASSGGQGASDEQYF.